These 27 T cell receptor beta chains came from one sample sequenced in a study of response to subunit inactivated influenza vaccine. MiXCR, run by TCRdb on the RT-PCR reads, gives a single entry per CDR3 protein. The sample holds around 650,000 distinct CDR3 sequences, 15% to 17% seen once. The specimen comprised PBMCs from blood, sampled roughly 13 days after vaccination. These receptors all come from a man aged 50 or older who received an inactivated influenza vaccine.

This chain joins TRBV20-1 and TRBJ2-1; D remains unclear. This CDR3 is built from 13 residues. In germline, CDR1 is DFQATT, CDR2 SNEGSKA (reference sequence). V was shortened by 4 bases and J by 8 bases, with 15 bases between the two germline ends. The CDR3 loop is CSAIGFPGDEQFF. The DNA of the CDR3 is TGCAGTGCTATCGGTTTCCCAGGTGATGAGCAGTTCTTC.

The CDR3 region has the DNA TGTGCCAGCAGCTTGGCCGCCCAATTCACAGATACGCAGTATTTT. It encodes CASSLAAQFTDTQYF. The chain is built from TRBV7-2 and TRBJ2-3; D is undetermined. This CDR3 has 15 amino acids. The germline gives CDR1 SGHTA, CDR2 FQGNSA. V lost 3 bases to trimming and J lost 2 bases, with 12 bases between them.

This clonotype has more than one count but fewer than ten. The CDR3 here is CASSKTGLEQYF. In nucleotides, the CDR3 is TGTGCCAGCAGCAAAACAGGGCTTGAGCAGTACTTC. The rearrangement uses TRBV7-2 and TRBJ2-7; maybe TRBD1 (6 bases). The germline V and J ends were trimmed by 5 bases and 7 bases, with 12 bases remaining between them. This CDR3 comprises 12 residues. Germline V CDR1 and CDR2: SGHTA, FQGNSA.

This clonotype was seen only a few times. The CDR3 region is CASSLNSKKSIRKETQYF. In DNA form, the CDR3 reads TGTGCCAGCAGCCTAAATAGTAAAAAGTCTATTCGCAAAGAGACCCAGTACTTC. The rearrangement links TRBV11-1 to TRBJ2-5; D call uncertain. The CDR3 is made up of 18 amino acids. CDR1 and CDR2 (germline): SGHAT, FQDESV (reference sequence). V was pared by 5 bases and J by 3 bases, with 25 bases between.

This clonotype was seen a handful of times. This chain uses TRBV7-9 with TRBJ2-7, with D uncertain. CDR3 length equals 14 residues. Germline loops: CDR1 SEHNR, CDR2 FQNEAQ (reference sequence). V shed 5 bases and J shed 0 bases, with 11 bases lying between them. The CDR3 protein is CASSPRVGSYEQYF. Here the CDR3 DNA reads TGTGCCAGCAGCCCCCGAGTCGGCTCCTACGAGCAGTACTTC.

This clonotype was observed a few times. The chain employs TRBV18 and TRBJ1-1; TRBD1 matches at 9 bases. Trimming cost V 1 base and J 4 bases; bases outside gene matches: 4. The CDR3 totals 15 residues. Germline values: CDR1 KGHSH, CDR2 LQKENI. The CDR3: CASSPRTGVGTEAFF. The CDR3 nucleotides read TGTGCCAGCTCACCACGGACAGGGGTGGGCACTGAAGCTTTCTTT.

This clonotype was counted only a few times. The rearrangement links TRBV4-1 to TRBJ1-5; the D gene is possibly TRBD1 (6 bases). Trimming left V 4 bases short and J 5 bases short, with 12 bases between. The germline V gene has CDR1 MGHRA and CDR2 YSYEKL. This CDR3 spans 14 amino acids. The CDR3 DNA reads TGCGCCAGCAGCCTCAGGGGCCTCGATCAGCCCCAGCATTTT. Translation: CASSLRGLDQPQHF.

In its sample, this clonotype was seen many times. The J gene is TRBJ1-1, the V gene TRBV12-3 or TRBV12-4, with D unclear. V gave up 5 bases and J gave up 0 bases, with 10 bases separating them. This CDR3 has 14 residues. CDR3 coding DNA: TGTGCCAGCAGTCCCTGGGCAATGAACACTGAAGCTTTCTTT. This encodes CASSPWAMNTEAFF.

This clonotype was observed at least ten times. This chain joins TRBV12-3 or TRBV12-4 and TRBJ1-5; D perhaps matches TRBD1 (6 bases). This CDR3 has 16 amino acids. Trimming took off 1 base at V and 7 bases at J, with 17 bases between the two ends. The CDR3 region is CASSLVSSGAEQPQHF. The CDR3 DNA reads as TGTGCCAGCAGTTTAGTATCTTCAGGGGCCGAGCAGCCCCAGCATTTT.

The rearrangement links TRBV20-1 to TRBJ2-7; D not resolved. The ends were cut back, 2 bases at V and 4 bases at J, with 9 bases in the middle. The germline gives CDR1 DFQATT, CDR2 SNEGSKA (reference sequence). There are 12 residues in the CDR3. CDR3 DNA sequence: TGCAGTGCTAGACGCGGTGGGTACGAGCAGTACTTC. It encodes CSARRGGYEQYF.

This clonotype was detected once. The junction departs from the called germline gene at one end, perhaps through a read error. This chain joins TRBV10-3 and TRBJ2-2; TRBD1 agrees at 10 bases. Germline V gives CDR1 ENHRY, CDR2 SYGVKD. The CDR3 is 15 residues long. The CDR3 loop is CAITSGQGLAGDLFF. The DNA for the CDR3 is TGTGCCATCACCTCGGGACAGGGGTTAGCCGGGGACCTGTTTTTT.

The chain carries TRBV7-9 and TRBJ2-5; the match to TRBD2 covers 11 bases. This CDR3 region has 16 residues. The V gene's germline CDR1 is SEHNR and CDR2 FQNEAQ (reference sequence). V trimming: 4 bases; J trimming: 5 bases; junction bases outside the gene matches: 9. CDR3 in amino acids: CASSSPGLAEGETQYF. In nucleotides, the CDR3 is TGTGCCAGCAGCTCCCCGGGACTAGCGGAGGGGGAGACCCAGTACTTC. The full variable domain, in which reference TRBV7-9 and TRBJ2-5 provide the parts outside the CDR3, is DTGVSQNPRHKITKRGQNVTFRCDPISEHNRLYWYRQTLGQGPEFLTYFQNEAQLEKSRLLSDRFSAERPKGSFSTLEIQRTEQGDSAMYLCASSSPGLAEGETQYFGPGTRLLVL.

This clonotype was picked up a small number of times. V usage is TRBV7-2 and J usage is TRBJ2-4; 14 nucleotides align to TRBD2. Germline trimming cut 0 bases from V and 8 bases from J; bases unmatched to any gene: 9. Germline-derived CDR1 and CDR2 are SGHTA and FQGNSA. CDR3 length: 18 residues. In nucleotides, the CDR3 is TGTGCCAGCAGCTTAGCGGGACTAGCGGGAGACCCTTGGGACATTCAGTACTTC. Its translation is CASSLAGLAGDPWDIQYF. Full variable domain (rest looked up from reference TRBV7-2 and TRBJ2-4): GAGVSQSPSNKVTEKGKDVELRCDPISGHTALYWYRQSLGQGLEFLIYFQGNSAPDKSGLPSDRFSAERTGGSVSTLTIQRTQQEDSAVYLCASSLAGLAGDPWDIQYFGAGTRLSVL.

This clonotype was counted only a few times. The CDR3 region has the DNA TGCGCCAGCAGCCAAGATACTAATTGGTACAGTAACTATGGCTACACCTTC. Residues: CASSQDTNWYSNYGYTF. The chain couples TRBV4-3 to TRBJ1-2; the D is unclear. This CDR3 contains 17 residues. V was shortened by 0 bases and J by 1 base, with 15 bases between the two germline ends. Germline V CDR1 and CDR2: LGHNA, YSLEER.

This clonotype turned up a few times. V and J are TRBV2 and TRBJ2-2; 9 nucleotides line up with TRBD1. The CDR3 extends over 14 amino acids. Per germline, CDR1 SNHLY and CDR2 FYNNEI. The V and J ends lost 6 bases and 5 bases, in that order; junction bases with no gene match: 4. The CDR3 loop reads CASRTTGGTGELFF. The DNA for the CDR3 is TGTGCCAGCAGGACGACAGGGGGGACCGGGGAGCTGTTTTTT. The full variable domain, with the rest looked up from reference TRBV2 and TRBJ2-2, is EPEVTQTPSHQVTQMGQEVILRCVPISNHLYFYWYRQILGQKVEFLVSFYNNEISEKSEIFDDQFSVERPDGSNFTLKIRSTKLEDSAMYFCASRTTGGTGELFFGEGSRLTVL.

With respect to this clonotype: One end of the junction fails to match germline, which may point to a read error. The chain combines TRBV6-2 or TRBV6-3 with TRBJ2-2; tentative D call: TRBD2 (6 bases). Germline CDR1 MNHEY, CDR2 SVGEGT. This CDR3 contains 16 residues. CDR3: CASSYWVGMNTGGLFF. CDR3 bases: TGTGCCAGCAGTTACTGGGTGGGGATGAACACCGGGGGGCTGTTTTTT.

In this sample, this clonotype turned up a few times. This rearrangement joins TRBV20-1 to TRBJ2-3; 7 nucleotides agree with TRBD2. Germline V CDR1 and CDR2: DFQATT, SNEGSKA (reference sequence). CDR3 length: 15 amino acids. Trimming at V came to 5 bases and at J to 4 bases, leaving 12 bases not matched to a gene. As DNA, the CDR3 is TGCAGTGCTTACTATGCGGGAGAGAGGGCAGATACGCAGTATTTT. Its protein is CSAYYAGERADTQYF.

This chain joins TRBV6-5 and TRBJ2-3, with 10 nucleotides matching TRBD2. The junction had 4 bases not matched to a gene; V was cut back by 2 bases and J by 5 bases. Germline CDR1 MNHEY, CDR2 SVGAGI. The CDR3 contains 15 residues. CDR3 protein: CASSYPSGRVDTQYF. The CDR3 bases are TGTGCCAGCAGTTACCCGAGCGGGAGGGTAGATACGCAGTATTTT.

There are a few counts of this clonotype. In nucleotides, the CDR3 is TGTGCCAGCTCACCACCGGGCAGGCCCATGAACACTGAAGCTTTCTTT. Its translation: CASSPPGRPMNTEAFF. This sequence joins TRBV18 and TRBJ1-1, with no clear D. Germline values: CDR1 KGHSH, CDR2 LQKENI. The length of the CDR3 is 16 residues. Trimming removed 0 bases from V and 0 bases from J, with 11 bases in between.

This clonotype was counted ten times or more. The chain joins TRBV7-9 to TRBJ2-5, with 8 bases identical to TRBD2. The germline V gene has CDR1 SEHNR and CDR2 FQNEAQ (reference sequence). This CDR3 region has 13 residues. Trimming at V came to 3 bases and at J to 3 bases, leaving 0 bases not matched to a gene. The CDR3 spells CASSFGGEETQYF. Here the CDR3 DNA reads TGTGCCAGCAGCTTCGGGGGGGAAGAGACCCAGTACTTC.

The chain combines TRBV3-1 with TRBJ2-7; tentatively, D is TRBD2 (5 bases). From germline, CDR1 is LGHDT and CDR2 YNNKEL (reference sequence). The V end was cut by 4 bases, the J end by 0 bases, with 19 bases between. CDR3 length equals 17 residues. DNA for the CDR3: TGTGCCAGCAGCCCCGTTTACAGCGGTTTTAGCTCCTACGAGCAGTACTTC. It specifies CASSPVYSGFSSYEQYF.

The rearrangement links TRBV5-8 to TRBJ2-3, with no clear D. Between the trimmed V and J ends, which lost 1 base and 0 bases, there was a span of 12 bases. The CDR3 extends over 16 amino acids. Germline lookup yields CDR1 SGHTS and CDR2 YDEGEE. The CDR3 loop reads CASSLLVGASTDTQYF. CDR3 sequence (DNA): TGTGCCAGCAGCTTGCTGGTGGGTGCCAGCACAGATACGCAGTATTTT.

The chain combines TRBV5-1 with TRBJ2-7, with TRBD2 matching over 8 bases. J lost 4 bases, V lost 0 bases, and 6 bases had no gene match. The CDR3 runs to 15 residues. Per the germline V gene, CDR1 is SGHRS and CDR2 is YFSETQ. CDR3 nucleotides: TGCGCCAGCAGCTTGGGAGCGGGAGTCAGGTACGAGCAGTACTTC. Its translation is CASSLGAGVRYEQYF.

J is TRBJ2-5 and V is TRBV5-6, with 8 bases aligning to TRBD2. Germline-derived CDR1 and CDR2 are SGHDT and YYEEEE. The CDR3 totals 14 residues. V was pared by 4 bases and J by 2 bases, with 4 bases of the junction left unmatched. Here the CDR3 reads CASSRGLEQETQYF. Here the CDR3 DNA reads TGTGCCAGCAGCAGGGGACTAGAACAAGAGACCCAGTACTTC.

The J gene is TRBJ1-2, the V gene TRBV11-2, with D perhaps TRBD1 (6 bases). The CDR3 has 14 residues. Per the germline V gene, CDR1 is SGHAT and CDR2 is FQNNGV. Trimming took off 3 bases at V and 4 bases at J, with 12 bases between the two ends. Here the CDR3 DNA reads TGTGCCAGCAGCTTTGTAGGACAGTCCTATGGCTACACCTTC. Amino acid sequence: CASSFVGQSYGYTF.

The chain couples TRBV28 to TRBJ1-1, with no clear D. V lost 5 bases, J lost 8 bases, and 9 bases lay in between. The CDR3 contains 11 residues. Germline CDR1 MDHEN, CDR2 SYDVKM. The CDR3 region has the DNA TGTGCCAGCAGTCCCAAGGACGAAGCTTTCTTT. Translated, it gives CASSPKDEAFF.

This clonotype was counted only a few times. V gene TRBV5-6 combines with J gene TRBJ2-7; maybe TRBD2 (5 bases). CDR1 and CDR2 (germline): SGHDT, YYEEEE. Between the trimmed V and J ends, which lost 1 base and 3 bases, there was a span of 11 bases. The CDR3 totals 14 residues. Here the CDR3 DNA reads TGTGCCAGCAGCTTGAGGCTAGCCCGCTACGAGCAGTACTTC. Its protein product is CASSLRLARYEQYF.